This TCR beta chain was sequenced during a study of cytomegalovirus exposure and HLA in healthy donors. It was with 60 Vbeta and 13 Jbeta primers that the PCR ran. Per the original data handling: In a later analysis, the count reached some 75 million unique TCR beta chains, with 10 million to 14 million shared. This table comes from immunoSEQ multiplex PCR, and its TCRdb copy is limited to in-frame clones, with some not included. That table is the source of V, J and clone size, and D and trimming were worked out from the DNA. This sample carries roughly 110,000 clones, 77% of them seen once, and the ten largest clones take more than 4%. Study outcomes and limitations: Later on, a genetic analysis was performed. It linked a missense variant in DCLRE1C with V- and J-gene trimming of TCR beta.

Note on this clone: Its cognate antigen is unknown.

The sequence was collected from a male donor in good health and CMV-seronegative. Material: PBMCs.

The CDR3, as DNA: TGTGCCAGCAGGGCACCCGGGACAGGGGTTGGGGAGCAGTACTTC. This codes for CASRAPGTGVGEQYF. The V call is TRBV6-5, the J call TRBJ2-7, with TRBD1 identical over 10 bases. The CDR3 covers 15 residues. J gave up 7 bases and V 6 bases, and 12 bases lay outside the gene matches. Germline V CDR1 and CDR2: MNHEY, SVGAGI.